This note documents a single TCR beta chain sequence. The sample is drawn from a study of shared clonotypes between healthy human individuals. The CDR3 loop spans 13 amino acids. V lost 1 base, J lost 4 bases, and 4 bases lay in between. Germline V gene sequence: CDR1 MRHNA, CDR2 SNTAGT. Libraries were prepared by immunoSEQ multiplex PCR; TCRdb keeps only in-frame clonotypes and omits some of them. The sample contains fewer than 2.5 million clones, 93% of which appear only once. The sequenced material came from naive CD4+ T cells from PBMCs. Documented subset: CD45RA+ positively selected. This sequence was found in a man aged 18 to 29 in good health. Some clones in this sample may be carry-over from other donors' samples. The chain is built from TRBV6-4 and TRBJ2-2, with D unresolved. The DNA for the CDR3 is TGTGCCAGCAGTGACTTTGTCACCGGGGAGCTGTTTTTT. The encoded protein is CASSDFVTGELFF.